This T cell receptor beta chain appears in the sequencing data of a study of OX40 agonist ivuxolimab in advanced cancers. The CDR3 runs 19 residues. The germline V gene has CDR1 SGHVS and CDR2 FQNEAQ. The J segment lost 3 bases and the V segment lost 3 bases, leaving 15 bases of the junction unmatched. Using immunoSEQ multiplex PCR, the repertoire was profiled, and TCRdb retains in-frame clones only, with some absent. The sample includes around 80,000 clones, approximately 90% of them seen just once. This chain joins TRBV7-8 and TRBJ2-7, with 12 bases fitting TRBD2. This sample comprised CD4+ or CD8+ T cells sorted from blood, obtained in a trial of the OX40 agonist ivuxolimab. The sequence came from an adult with an advanced solid tumor such as melanoma, head and neck, liver or kidney cancer. The CDR3 sequence: CASSFAVLAGGSHRYEQYF. The CDR3 DNA reads TGTGCCAGCAGCTTCGCGGTTCTAGCGGGAGGGTCCCACCGCTACGAGCAGTACTTC.